This TCR beta chain came from a study of technical replicates of blood from a few donors. CDR3 length equals 14 residues. The V end was cut by 6 bases, the J end by 1 base, with 12 bases between. Germline V gene sequence: CDR1 MDHEN, CDR2 SYDVKM. Generated by immunoSEQ multiplex PCR, the TCRdb table keeps only in-frame clones and is missing some. The sample lists some 76,000 clones, less than 99% occurring once. The specimen was T cells isolated from PBMCs. The sequence was collected from a human donor in good health. This chain joins TRBV28 and TRBJ1-1; TRBD1 is a possible D gene (6 bases). CDR3 bases: TGTGCCAGCAGCCCGACGACAGGGAACACTGAAGCTTTCTTT. Its translation is CASSPTTGNTEAFF.